The 15 T cell receptor beta chains in this list originate from one sample, sequenced in a study of metastatic and nonmetastatic thyroid tumors. There were no patients who had received any treatment before thyroid surgery. MiXCR re-clonotyped the PCR reads for TCRdb. The profile shows some 84,000 clones, approximately 9% of them singletons. Sequencing was performed on blood. Source of these receptors: a female donor with papillary thyroid cancer or a benign thyroid nodule (not recorded which). Some clones in this sample may be carry-over from other donors' samples.

This clone was observed many times. A much more abundant neighbour one base away suggests this may be a read error. This chain connects TRBV7-9 to TRBJ2-7, with 10 nucleotides matching TRBD2. Germline V gene lookup returns CDR1 SEHNR and CDR2 FQNEAQ (reference sequence). The CDR3 has 19 amino acids. The CDR3, as DNA: TGTTCCAGCAGCCACCCCTTTGGGGCTAGCGGGGGAGTAAACTACGAGCAGTACTTC. It specifies CSSSHPFGASGGVNYEQYF.

This clone was detected only a few times. A read error is possible here, since a much larger clone lies one base away. Different DNA sequences within this sample yield the same CDR3. The chain couples TRBV10-3 to TRBJ2-7; tentatively, D is TRBD2 (6 bases). The CDR3 extends over 14 amino acids. Trimming took 3 bases from V and 2 from J, leaving 11 bases between them. Germline loops: CDR1 ENHRY, CDR2 SYGVKD. The CDR3 DNA reads TGTGCCATCAGTGATGGGGGGACGCCCTACGAGCAGTACTTC. Protein product: CAISDGGTPYEQYF.

To note about this clone: A read error may account for a junction end that differs from germline. The chain's CDR3 is CASSLVFVSGQVAYEQCF. Here the CDR3 DNA reads TGTGCCAGCAGCTTAGTTTTTGTTTCCGGACAGGTCGCCTACGAGCAGTGCTTC. J is TRBJ2-7 and V is TRBV7-6; 7 nucleotides match TRBD1. The CDR3 covers 18 residues. Germline-derived CDR1 and CDR2 are SGHVS and FNYEAQ.

In its sample, this clone was seen a few times. This chain uses TRBV4-1 with TRBJ1-4; D unclear. The CDR3 sequence is 16 residues long. The germline V gene encodes CDR1 MGHRA and CDR2 YSYEKL. V was trimmed by 0 bases and J by 1 base, leaving 9 bases between them. As DNA, the CDR3 is TGCGCCAGCAGCCAAGACTGGCCTTTAACTAATGAAAAACTGTTTTTT. Translating gives CASSQDWPLTNEKLFF.

This clone was counted many times. The rearrangement uses TRBV7-3 and TRBJ1-1, with 8 positions matching TRBD1. V shed 5 bases, J shed 2 bases, and the junction held 4 bases outside the gene matches. The germline CDR1 and CDR2 sequences are SGHTA and FQGTGA. The CDR3 is made up of 14 amino acids. Here the CDR3 DNA reads TGTGCCAGCAGCCCGGGACAGGCCAACACTGAAGCTTTCTTT. Amino acids: CASSPGQANTEAFF.

The J gene is TRBJ1-6, the V gene TRBV5-1, with unresolved D. This CDR3 region has 15 residues. Trimming left V 0 bases short and J 14 bases short, with 18 bases between. Germline-derived CDR1 and CDR2 are SGHRS and YFSETQ. CDR3 nucleotide sequence: TGCGCCAGCAGCTTGGTACCAGATCGAAACGTAGCCCTCCACTTT. This codes for CASSLVPDRNVALHF.

The CDR3: CASSFSPRVAKNIQYF. Written as DNA, the CDR3 is TGTGCCAGCAGTTTCTCCCCAAGAGTGGCCAAAAACATTCAGTACTTC. The chain has TRBV7-2 and TRBJ2-4; no clear D gene. The CDR3 loop spans 16 amino acids. Germline V gene data show CDR1 as SGHTA and CDR2 as FQGNSA. The V and J ends lost 6 bases and 1 base respectively, with 16 bases between them.

This clone was found many times. Here the CDR3 reads CASSSQGFNEQFF. The CDR3 region has the DNA TGTGCCAGCAGTTCCCAGGGTTTCAATGAGCAGTTCTTC. V is TRBV6-1 and J is TRBJ2-1, with D maybe TRBD1 (5 bases). The CDR3 spans 13 residues. With 5 bases removed from V and 6 bases from J, the gap between germline ends came to 11 bases. Germline-derived CDR1 and CDR2 are MNHNS and SASEGT.

A note on this clone: This may be a read error, as it is one base from a much larger clone. The chain links TRBV9 to TRBJ2-5; 7 bases line up with TRBD1. This CDR3 has 15 amino acids. Per germline, CDR1 SGDLS and CDR2 YYNGEE. This chain's CDR3 is CTSSPSLGQQETQYF. CDR3 in DNA: TGTACCAGCAGCCCTAGCTTGGGACAGCAAGAGACCCAGTACTTC.

This clone was seen only once. CDR3 nucleotide sequence: TGCAGTGCTAGAGATCCAGGGGGCTCCTACGAGCAGTACTTC. Residues: CSARDPGGSYEQYF. This chain uses TRBV20-1 with TRBJ2-7; 7 bases agree with TRBD1. Per germline, CDR1 DFQATT and CDR2 SNEGSKA (reference sequence). The V and J ends lost 0 bases and 0 bases, in that order; junction bases with no gene match: 2. The CDR3 is 14 amino acids.

This clone was counted many times. This chain links TRBV12-3 or TRBV12-4 with TRBJ1-1; no reliable D call. The length of the CDR3 is 14 residues. The V end was cut by 2 bases, the J end by 2 bases, with 9 bases between. The chain's CDR3 is CASSLYGTNTEAFF. The CDR3, as DNA: TGTGCCAGCAGTTTATACGGCACCAACACTGAAGCTTTCTTT.

Only a few counts were recorded for this clone. This CDR3 reads CASSLRGDYGYTF. In DNA, the CDR3 is TGCGCCAGCAGCTTGAGGGGTGACTATGGCTACACCTTC. The genes are TRBV5-1 and TRBJ1-2; tentatively, D is TRBD1 (5 bases). This CDR3 is built from 13 residues. The ends were cut back, 1 base at V and 3 bases at J, with 7 bases in the middle. Germline CDR1 is SGHRS and CDR2 is YFSETQ.

This clone appeared a few times. Since a much larger clone is just one base distant, this may be a read error. This rearrangement joins TRBV6-1 to TRBJ1-4; D might be TRBD1 (6 bases). The V and J ends lost 11 bases and 5 bases respectively, with 15 bases between them. This CDR3 is 13 amino acids long. Germline V lookup: CDR1 MNHNS, CDR2 SASEGT. The CDR3 DNA sequence: TGTGCCGGCTCCAACAGGGAGAATGAAAAACTGTTTTTT. Amino acid sequence: CAGSNRENEKLFF.

This clone was seen more than once but under ten times. The rearrangement links TRBV30 to TRBJ2-3, with D maybe TRBD2 (6 bases). The CDR3 is 14 amino acids. Germline V gives CDR1 GTSNPN, CDR2 SVGIG (reference sequence). Trimming took 2 bases from V and 3 from J, leaving 12 bases between them. Written as DNA, the CDR3 is TGTGCCTGGAGTTTAACCCGGGGGACAGATACGCAGTATTTT. This translates into CAWSLTRGTDTQYF.

This clone occurred many times. The chain has TRBV6-4 and TRBJ2-6, with 8 bases matching TRBD1. Trimming at V came to 5 bases and at J to 0 bases, leaving 6 bases not matched to a gene. CDR1 and CDR2 (germline): MRHNA, SNTAGT. There are 17 residues in the CDR3. The DNA for the CDR3 is TGTGCCAGCAGTCCCGGGACAGGACTCTCTGGGGCCAACGTCCTGACTTTC. This sequence encodes CASSPGTGLSGANVLTF.